This T cell receptor (beta chain) is drawn from a study of T cell responses to AZD1222 COVID-19 vaccine. Whole-study findings and limits: Repertoire collection took place solely once the T cell response had peaked.

A remark on this clone: The antigen is not known.

Only in-frame clones appear in the TCRdb table, and some are missing; sequencing was by immunoSEQ multiplex PCR. The data show approximately 120,000 clones, 70% to 90% seen once. The CDR3 runs to 15 residues. Trimming pared 4 bases from V and 0 bases from J, leaving 13 bases between. CDR1 and CDR2 from the germline V gene are MGHRA and YSYEKL. This chain connects TRBV4-1 to TRBJ2-7; D is ambiguous. Here the sequenced sample was peripheral blood, taken on day 0 of AZD1222 vaccination. This clonotype originated in an adult in good health. CDR3 amino acids: CASSPLYGLSYEQYF. In DNA form, the CDR3 reads TGCGCCAGCAGCCCCCTCTATGGCCTCTCCTACGAGCAGTACTTC.